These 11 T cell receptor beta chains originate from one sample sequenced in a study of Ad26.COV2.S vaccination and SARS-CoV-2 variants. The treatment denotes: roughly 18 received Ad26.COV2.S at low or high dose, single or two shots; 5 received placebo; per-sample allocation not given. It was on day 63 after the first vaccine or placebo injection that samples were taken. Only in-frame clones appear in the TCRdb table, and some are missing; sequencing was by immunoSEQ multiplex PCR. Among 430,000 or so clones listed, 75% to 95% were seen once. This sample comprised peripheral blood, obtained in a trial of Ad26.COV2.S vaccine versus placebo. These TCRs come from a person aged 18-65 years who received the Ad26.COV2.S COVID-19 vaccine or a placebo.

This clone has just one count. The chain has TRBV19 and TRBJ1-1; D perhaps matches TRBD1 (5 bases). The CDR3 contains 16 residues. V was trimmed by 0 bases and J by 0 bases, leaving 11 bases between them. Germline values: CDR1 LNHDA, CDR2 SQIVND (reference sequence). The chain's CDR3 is CASSIDRGTVNTEAFF. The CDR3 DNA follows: TGTGCCAGTAGTATAGATCGGGGGACTGTGAACACTGAAGCTTTCTTT. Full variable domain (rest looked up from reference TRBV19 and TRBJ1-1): DGGITQSPKYLFRKEGQNVTLSCEQNLNHDAMYWYRQDPGQGLRLIYYSQIVNDFQKGDIAEGYSVSREKKESFPLTVTSAQKNPTAFYLCASSIDRGTVNTEAFFGQGTRLTVV.

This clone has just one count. Written as DNA, the CDR3 is TGTGCCACTGGACCAGCGGTGAGCTCCTACAATGAGCAGTTCTTC. It yields the protein CATGPAVSSYNEQFF. The J gene is TRBJ2-1, the V gene TRBV28; a possible D gene is TRBD2 (5 bases). This CDR3 is built from 15 residues. CDR1 MDHEN and CDR2 SYDVKM come from the germline V gene. V lost 10 bases, J lost 0 bases, and 16 bases lay in between.

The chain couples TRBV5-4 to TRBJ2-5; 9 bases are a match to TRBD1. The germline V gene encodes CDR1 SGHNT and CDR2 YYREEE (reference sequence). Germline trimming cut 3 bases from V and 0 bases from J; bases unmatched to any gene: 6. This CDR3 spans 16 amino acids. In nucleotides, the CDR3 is TGTGCCAGCAGCTCGACAGGGGGACCCCACCAAGAGACCCAGTACTTC. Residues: CASSSTGGPHQETQYF.

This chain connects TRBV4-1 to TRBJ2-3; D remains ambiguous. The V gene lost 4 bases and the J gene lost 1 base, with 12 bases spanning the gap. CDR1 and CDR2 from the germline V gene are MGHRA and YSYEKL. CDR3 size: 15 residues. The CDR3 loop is CASSLSPSRTDTQYF. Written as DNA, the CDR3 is TGCGCCAGCAGCCTCAGCCCCTCTCGCACAGATACGCAGTATTTT.

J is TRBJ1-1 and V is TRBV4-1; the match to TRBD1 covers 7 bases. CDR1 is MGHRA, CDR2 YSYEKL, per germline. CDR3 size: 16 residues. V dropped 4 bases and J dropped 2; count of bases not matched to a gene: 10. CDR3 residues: CASSPTGRIGNTEAFF. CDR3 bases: TGCGCCAGCAGCCCGACAGGGCGAATAGGTAACACTGAAGCTTTCTTT.

The CDR3 is CASSQDLETQYF. The CDR3 coding sequence is TGTGCCAGCAGCCAAGATTTGGAGACCCAGTACTTC. This rearrangement joins TRBV4-2 to TRBJ2-5; D uncertain. The ends were cut back, 0 bases at V and 5 bases at J, with 4 bases in the middle. There are 12 residues in the CDR3. CDR1 is LGHNA, CDR2 YNFKEQ, per germline.

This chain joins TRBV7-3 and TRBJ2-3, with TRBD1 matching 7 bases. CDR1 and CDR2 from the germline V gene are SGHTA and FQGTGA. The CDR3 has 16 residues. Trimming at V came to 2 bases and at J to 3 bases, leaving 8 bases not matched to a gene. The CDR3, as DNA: TGTGCCAGCAGCTTACAGACAGGGATGGGGACAGATACGCAGTATTTT. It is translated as CASSLQTGMGTDTQYF.

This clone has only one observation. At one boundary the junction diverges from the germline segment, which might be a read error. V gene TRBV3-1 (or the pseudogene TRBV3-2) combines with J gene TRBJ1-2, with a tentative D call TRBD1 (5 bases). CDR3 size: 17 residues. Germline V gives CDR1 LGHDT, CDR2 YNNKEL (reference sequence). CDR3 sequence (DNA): TGTGCCAGCAGGCAAGATGGAGGGACCGTGGCTAACTATGGCTACACCTTC. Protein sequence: CASRQDGGTVANYGYTF.

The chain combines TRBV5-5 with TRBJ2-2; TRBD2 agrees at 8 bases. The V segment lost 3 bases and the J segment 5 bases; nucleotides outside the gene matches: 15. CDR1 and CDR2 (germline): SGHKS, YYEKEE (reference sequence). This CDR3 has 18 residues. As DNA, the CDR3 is TGTGCCAGCAGCTCGGCCATAGCGGGAATATCAGGGACCGGGGAGCTGTTTTTT. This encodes CASSSAIAGISGTGELFF.

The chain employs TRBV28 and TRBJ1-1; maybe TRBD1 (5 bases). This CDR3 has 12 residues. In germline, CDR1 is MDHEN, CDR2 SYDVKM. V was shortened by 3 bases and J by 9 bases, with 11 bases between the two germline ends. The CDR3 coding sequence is TGTGCCAGCAGTTTTCTGGGGCAGAAAGCTTTCTTT. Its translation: CASSFLGQKAFF.

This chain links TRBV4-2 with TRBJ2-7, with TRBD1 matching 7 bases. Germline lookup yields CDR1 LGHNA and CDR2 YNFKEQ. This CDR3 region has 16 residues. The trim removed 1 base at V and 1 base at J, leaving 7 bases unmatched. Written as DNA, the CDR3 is TGTGCCAGCAGCCAAGGTGAACAGGGGCATTCCTACGAGCAGTACTTC. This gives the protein CASSQGEQGHSYEQYF.